Below, 4 T cell receptor beta chains from the same sample are listed, as sequenced in a study of molecular identifiers for immune sequencing clone quantification. MiXCR, applied by TCRdb to the PCR reads, yields one record per CDR3 protein. The table includes around 300,000 distinct CDR3 sequences, over 20% detected once. Sequencing was done on a sample of naive CD8+ T cells from blood, with Jurkat cell RNA spiked in. The subset here: FACS-sorted CD8+CD4-CCR7+CD45RA+ naive T cells. The origin of the receptors is a human donor in good health. Some libraries in this study had Jurkat cell RNA spiked in.

Turning to this clonotype: Germline and junction disagree at one end, which may indicate a read error. V and J are TRBV6-5 and TRBJ1-1; weak D call: TRBD1 (5 bases). The germline V gene encodes CDR1 MNHEY and CDR2 SVGAGI. The length of the CDR3 is 13 residues. The CDR3 is CASTYSRQYEAFF. The CDR3 DNA reads TGTGCCAGCACTTACTCCAGACAGTATGAAGCTTTCTTT.

As to this clonotype: This could be a read error, since a much larger clone is one nucleotide away. The chain is built from TRBV7-9 and TRBJ2-5; no clear D. V dropped 3 bases and J dropped 9 bases, with 14 bases sitting between them. This CDR3 is 13 amino acids long. The germline gives CDR1 SEHNR, CDR2 FQNEAQ (reference sequence). This CDR3 reads CASSFSSSLAQYF. The CDR3 DNA reads as TGTGCCAGCAGCTTTTCGAGTTCTTTGGCCCAGTACTTC.

This clonotype was detected ten times or more. The chain couples TRBV5-1 to TRBJ1-1; tentatively, D is TRBD1 (6 bases). From germline, CDR1 is SGHRS and CDR2 YFSETQ. V lost 0 bases to trimming and J lost 4 bases, with 13 bases between them. The CDR3 loop spans 15 amino acids. The CDR3 sequence is CASSLVGGGTTEAFF. The CDR3 bases are TGCGCCAGCAGCTTGGTAGGAGGGGGTACCACTGAAGCTTTCTTT.

This clonotype was counted at least ten times. The chain recombines TRBV5-1 with TRBJ2-5; D unclear. The V end was cut by 5 bases, the J end by 5 bases, with 7 bases between. Looked up from germline, CDR1 is SGHRS and CDR2 is YFSETQ. The CDR3 runs 11 residues. This CDR3 reads CASRRRETQYF. The DNA for the CDR3 is TGCGCCAGCAGGCGAAGGGAGACCCAGTACTTC.